The following is a TCR beta chain sequence with its context. The germline CDR1 and CDR2 sequences are MNHNS and SASEGT. Trimming removed 6 bases from V and 2 bases from J; junction bases left unmatched: 10. CDR3 size: 15 residues. This sample stems from a study of T cells in Graves' hyperthyroidism and ophthalmopathy. The TCR beta CDR3 regions underwent amplification using RNA transcripts as the source. HTBI primers were the set used in a first-round RT-PCR of the TCR CDR3. From the multiplex PCR reads, TCRdb called clonotypes with MiXCR, one entry per CDR3 protein. The sample yields some 550,000 distinct CDR3 sequences, approximately 15% seen once.

The sequence came from a woman in her 40s with Graves' ophthalmopathy. J is TRBJ2-7 and V is TRBV6-1; 7 nucleotides match TRBD1. Material for sequencing was blood. CDR3 DNA: TGTGCCAGCAGAACGGGGACAGATGGTACCTACGAGCAGTACTTC. Amino acid sequence: CASRTGTDGTYEQYF.